A selection of T cell receptor beta chains follows, all from one sample in a study of shared clonotypes between healthy human individuals. The protocol was immunoSEQ multiplex PCR, while the TCRdb copy is restricted to in-frame clones and leaves out a portion. Of some 2.1 million clones in the sample, 80% to 95% were seen once. The specimen sequenced was naive CD8+ T cells from PBMCs. The source of these receptors is a man aged 18-30 years in good health. Some clones in this sample may be carry-over from other donors' samples. Each CDR3 is given with its conserved first and last residue. D genes are given only for firm matches.

>TRBV30|NA|TRBJ2-7
TGTGCCTGGAGTGTTTTGCGGTACGAGCAGTACTTC
CAWSVLRYEQYF
>TRBV4-1|NA|TRBJ1-5
TGCGCCAGCAGCCAGGTCCAGGGTTGGGGCAATCAGCCCCAGCATTTT
CASSQVQGWGNQPQHF
>TRBV28|NA|TRBJ1-1
TGTGCCAGCAGTTTGGCAGGTTCGAACACTGAAGCTTTCTTT
CASSLAGSNTEAFF
>TRBV7-2|NA|TRBJ1-1
TGTGCCAGCAGCGCCCATCATACCATGAACACTGAAGCTTTCTTT
CASSAHHTMNTEAFF
>TRBV6-5|TRBD1|TRBJ2-5
TGTGGAGTCGGACAGGGTGAGACCCAGTACTTC
CGVGQGETQYF
>TRBV28|TRBD2|TRBJ2-3
TGTGCCAGCAGGCGACTAGCGGGAACCGGAGATACGCAGTATTTT
CASRRLAGTGDTQYF
>TRBV7-9|NA|TRBJ2-2
TGTGCCAGCAGCTTATGGGAGGAAGGAACCGGGGAGCTGTTTTTT
CASSLWEEGTGELFF
>TRBV7-9|NA|TRBJ2-5
TGTGCCAGCAGCTTTAGCGAGGGGGAAGAGACCCAGTACTTC
CASSFSEGEETQYF
>TRBV16|NA|TRBJ1-1
TGTGCCAGCAGCCTCTGGGGGGATCTCGGGACTGAAGCTTTCTTT
CASSLWGDLGTEAFF
>TRBV27|NA|TRBJ1-1
TGTGCCAGCAGTTTATCTGGGGGGTGGACTGAAGCTTTCTTT
CASSLSGGWTEAFF
>TRBV6-5|NA|TRBJ2-6
TGTGCCAGCAGTTACATGTCCGGGGCCAACGTCCTGACTTTC
CASSYMSGANVLTF
>TRBV11-2|NA|TRBJ1-4
TGTGCCAGCAGCGAAGCGGCAGGGGAGGGACTGTTTTTT
CASSEAAGEGLFF
>TRBV23-1|NA|TRBJ2-5
TGCGCCACCTCCTCGCCCGGCCAAGAGACCCAGTACTTC
CATSSPGQETQYF
>TRBV27|TRBD2|TRBJ2-1
TGTGCCAGCAGTGGTGTTAGCGGGAGAAATGAGCAGTTCTTC
CASSGVSGRNEQFF
>TRBV7-9|NA|TRBJ2-6
TGTGCCAGCAGGAGAGGGGAGATCCTAGTTTCTGGGGCCAACGTCCTGACTTTC
CASRRGEILVSGANVLTF
>TRBV29-1|NA|TRBJ2-1
TGCAGCGCCTACCAACGATCGGGGCTAGCATCAAGTGAGCAGTTCTTC
CSAYQRSGLASSEQFF
>TRBV29-1|NA|TRBJ2-3
TGCAGCGTTGAAAGGCTAGCCCACGGGGTGGATACGCAGTATTTT
CSVERLAHGVDTQYF